The 21 T cell receptor beta chains reported below all come from one sample, sequenced in a study of T cell repertoires in cytomegalovirus infection. MiXCR, run by TCRdb on the reads, gives a single entry per CDR3 protein. The profile shows around 280,000 distinct CDR3 sequences, around 9.1% of them singletons. The sequenced material came from PBMCs. These receptor sequences come from a human donor in good health (CMV status not recorded). Some clones in this sample may be carry-over from other donors' samples.

At least ten counts were recorded for this clonotype. This chain uses TRBV6-2 or TRBV6-3 with TRBJ2-6; 8 bases are a match to TRBD1. V shed 6 bases, J shed 4 bases, and the junction held 17 bases outside the gene matches. CDR1 is MNHEY, CDR2 SVGEGT, per germline. The CDR3 has 19 amino acids. CDR3 DNA sequence: TGTGCCAGCAGCGGAGTCTTAGGACAGGGATTAGCAGGGGCCAACGTCCTGACTTTC. It codes for CASSGVLGQGLAGANVLTF.

This clonotype has a count of ten or more. V usage is TRBV6-6 and J usage is TRBJ2-1; TRBD2 matches at 11 bases. J lost 9 bases, V lost 0 bases, and 7 bases had no gene match. The CDR3 is 16 amino acids. Germline CDR1 and CDR2: MNHNY and SVGAGI (reference sequence). CDR3 in amino acids: CASSYSSSGGAFEQFF. The CDR3 DNA reads as TGTGCCAGCAGTTACTCGAGTAGCGGGGGGGCCTTTGAGCAGTTCTTC.

This clonotype was seen just once. This chain uses TRBV7-9 with TRBJ1-1; 8 bases align to TRBD1. Germline V lookup: CDR1 SEHNR, CDR2 FQNEAQ (reference sequence). Germline trimming cut 8 bases from V and 4 bases from J; bases unmatched to any gene: 9. This CDR3 contains 14 residues. The CDR3 loop reads CASVGTGRITEAFF. CDR3 sequence (DNA): TGTGCCAGCGTGGGGACAGGCCGGATCACTGAAGCTTTCTTT.

V is TRBV20-1 and J is TRBJ1-1; 10 bases match TRBD1. Germline V gene lookup returns CDR1 DFQATT and CDR2 SNEGSKA (reference sequence). Trimming cost V 3 bases and J 6 bases; bases outside gene matches: 7. The CDR3 sequence is 14 residues long. CDR3 bases: TGCAGTGCTAGTTACACCGACAGGGGGCCTGAAGCTTTCTTT. Translation: CSASYTDRGPEAFF.

Written as DNA, the CDR3 is TGTGCCAGCACACAGGGGGCTGAGCCCCAGCATTTT. It yields the protein CASTQGAEPQHF. The rearrangement uses TRBV18 and TRBJ1-5, with 9 nucleotides matching TRBD1. Germline CDR1 KGHSH, CDR2 LQKENI. There are 12 residues in the CDR3. V gave up 8 bases and J gave up 8 bases; unmatched junction bases: 4.

This clonotype was observed a few times. The V gene is TRBV5-6, the J gene TRBJ2-7; D remains unclear. CDR3 length: 14 residues. V lost 0 bases, J lost 3 bases, and 10 bases lay in between. CDR1 is SGHDT and CDR2 is YYEEEE in the germline V gene. The CDR3 spells CASSLGPAVYEQYV. The DNA of the CDR3 is TGTGCCAGCAGCTTGGGGCCGGCGGTCTACGAGCAGTACGTC.

There are many counts of this clonotype. J is TRBJ1-2 and V is TRBV25-1, with no clear D. The CDR3 totals 11 residues. The V end was cut by 6 bases, the J end by 10 bases, with 12 bases between. Germline CDR1 is MGHDK and CDR2 is SYGVNS. CDR3 coding DNA: TGTGCCAGCAGCAGTTCACGTACCTACACCTTC. Its protein product is CASSSSRTYTF.

This clonotype has only a few counts. In DNA, the CDR3 is TGTGCCAGTAGTATCCGGGACATAAACACCGGGGAGCTGTTTTTT. It is translated as CASSIRDINTGELFF. The chain couples TRBV19 to TRBJ2-2; tentative D call: TRBD1 (6 bases). From germline, CDR1 is LNHDA and CDR2 SQIVND (reference sequence). This CDR3 spans 15 amino acids. V dropped 3 bases and J dropped 2 bases, with 10 bases sitting between them.

This clonotype was counted ten times or more. Germline is not matched at one junction end, which may reflect a read error. The gene calls are TRBV7-4 and TRBJ2-3; 10 bases match TRBD2. The germline V gene has CDR1 SGHVT and CDR2 SQSDAQ. The CDR3 extends over 19 amino acids. The CDR3 protein is CASSLAGLAFSPSTDTQYF. As DNA, the CDR3 is TGTGCCAGCAGCCTAGCGGGACTAGCGTTTTCACCTAGCACAGATACGCAGTATTTT.

This clonotype was counted at least ten times. The chain couples TRBV14 to TRBJ2-1; 8 bases align to TRBD1. Germline V CDR1 and CDR2: SGHDN, FVKESK. This CDR3 comprises 18 residues. The V gene end was trimmed by 4 bases and the J gene end by 3 bases; junction bases not matched to a gene: 14. This chain's CDR3 is CASSPTRDRGSYYNEQFF. The DNA of the CDR3 is TGTGCCAGCAGCCCCACCCGAGACAGGGGTTCATACTACAATGAGCAGTTCTTC.

This clonotype was seen at least ten times. The V call is TRBV7-9, the J call TRBJ2-1, with D perhaps assigned TRBD1 or TRBD2 (6 bases each). The CDR3 contains 15 residues. Per the germline V gene, CDR1 is SEHNR and CDR2 is FQNEAQ (reference sequence). The V gene lost 3 bases and the J gene lost 0 bases, with 9 bases spanning the gap. The CDR3 nucleotides read TGTGCCAGCAGCTTGGGGGGCATCTCCTACAATGAGCAGTTCTTC. Protein: CASSLGGISYNEQFF. The full variable domain, completed using reference TRBV7-9 and TRBJ2-1, is DTGVSQNPRHKITKRGQNVTFRCDPISEHNRLYWYRQTLGQGPEFLTYFQNEAQLEKSRLLSDRFSAERPKGSFSTLEIQRTEQGDSAMYLCASSLGGISYNEQFFGPGTRLTVL.

This clonotype was recorded many times. CDR3: CASSHVGDGEQYV. In nucleotides, the CDR3 is TGTGCCAGCAGTCACGTGGGGGATGGAGAGCAGTACGTC. The genes are TRBV28 and TRBJ2-7; tentatively, D is TRBD1 or TRBD2 (5 bases each). Germline values: CDR1 MDHEN, CDR2 SYDVKM. Trimming took 5 bases from V and 7 from J, leaving 15 bases between them. This CDR3 contains 13 residues.

Only a few counts were recorded for this clonotype. The chain links TRBV20-1 to TRBJ1-1, with TRBD1 matching over 7 bases. The CDR3 covers 13 residues. Trimming at V came to 5 bases and at J to 6 bases, leaving 9 bases not matched to a gene. CDR1 is DFQATT and CDR2 is SNEGSKA in the germline V gene (reference sequence). CDR3 in amino acids: CSAVQGKISEAFF. The CDR3 DNA is TGCAGTGCTGTACAGGGGAAAATATCTGAAGCTTTCTTT.

This clonotype was observed many times. The chain is built from TRBV20-1 and TRBJ2-1, with 8 nucleotides matching TRBD2. CDR3 length: 15 residues. Per the germline V gene, CDR1 is DFQATT and CDR2 is SNEGSKA (reference sequence). The V and J ends lost 0 bases and 6 bases, in that order; junction bases with no gene match: 7. This CDR3 is CSARDTLAGSNEQFF. The CDR3 bases are TGCAGTGCTAGAGATACCTTAGCGGGGTCCAATGAGCAGTTCTTC.

There are many counts of this clonotype. The chain couples TRBV7-2 to TRBJ1-6; 9 nucleotides agree with TRBD1. Germline values: CDR1 SGHTA, CDR2 FQGNSA. The CDR3 is 15 amino acids. J lost 9 bases, V lost 5 bases, and 8 bases had no gene match. The DNA of the CDR3 is TGTGCCAGCAGCCTCGGGACAGGGCAAGGTTCACCCCTCCACTTT. Residues: CASSLGTGQGSPLHF.

The V gene is TRBV12-5, the J gene TRBJ2-5, with 15 bases matching TRBD2. The V gene end was trimmed by 8 bases and the J gene end by 4 bases; junction bases not matched to a gene: 20. The CDR3 has 20 residues. Germline CDR1 reads LGHNT; CDR2 reads FRNRAP. CDR3 nucleotide sequence: TGTGCTAGTCTCCGAAGGGGAGGACTAGCGGGGGGGCCATTGGGAGAGACCCAGTACTTC. Protein sequence: CASLRRGGLAGGPLGETQYF.

This clonotype was picked up a small number of times. The CDR3 nucleotides are TGTGCCAGTAGTCGAAGGGTAGCGGGGAACACAGATACGCAGTATTTT. Encoded protein: CASSRRVAGNTDTQYF. The rearrangement uses TRBV19 and TRBJ2-3, with 8 nucleotides matching TRBD2. Germline V gene lookup returns CDR1 LNHDA and CDR2 SQIVND (reference sequence). The V segment lost 5 bases and the J segment 2 bases; nucleotides outside the gene matches: 9. The CDR3 loop spans 16 amino acids.

This clonotype was counted many times. The J gene is TRBJ1-6, the V gene TRBV20-1, with 10 bases identical to TRBD1. Germline V CDR1 and CDR2: DFQATT, SNEGSKA (reference sequence). The trim removed 6 bases at V and 10 bases at J, leaving 6 bases unmatched. The CDR3 has 13 amino acids. The CDR3 bases are TGCAGTGCCGGGACAGGGGCCGAATCACCCCTCCACTTT. Translated, it gives CSAGTGAESPLHF.

This clonotype was picked up many times. The V call is TRBV7-9, the J call TRBJ2-3, with TRBD1 matching over 10 bases. Germline CDR1 is SEHNR and CDR2 is FQNEAQ (reference sequence). With 7 bases clipped from V and 4 bases from J, the junction kept 14 bases outside the gene matches. This CDR3 is 17 amino acids long. The DNA for the CDR3 is TGTGCCAGCACCCGGTCGGGGACAGGGGATTCGCCAGATACGCAGTATTTT. Its protein is CASTRSGTGDSPDTQYF.

This clonotype was seen many times. The chain is built from TRBV6-6 and TRBJ2-7, with 11 nucleotides matching TRBD1. J lost 4 bases, V lost 0 bases, and 2 bases had no gene match. The CDR3 is 15 amino acids. The germline gives CDR1 MNHNY, CDR2 SVGAGI (reference sequence). Written as DNA, the CDR3 is TGTGCCAGCAGTTACTCGGGACAGGGGGTTTACGAGCAGTACTTC. This encodes CASSYSGQGVYEQYF.

This clonotype has ten or more counts. This chain links TRBV10-3 with TRBJ1-1, with D maybe TRBD1 (6 bases). In germline, CDR1 is ENHRY, CDR2 SYGVKD. The V gene lost 6 bases and the J gene lost 2 bases, with 13 bases spanning the gap. This CDR3 has 14 residues. CDR3 amino acids: CAIRVTGDNTEAFF. The CDR3 DNA reads as TGTGCCATCAGGGTGACAGGTGACAACACTGAAGCTTTCTTT.